Below, 30 T cell receptor beta chains from the same sample are listed, as sequenced in a study of shared clonotypes between healthy human individuals. Sequencing used immunoSEQ multiplex PCR; TCRdb keeps in-frame clones, though not all of them. The sample lists 2 million or so clones, 85% to 95% occurring once. Sequencing used naive CD4+ T cells sorted from blood. Subset specified: CD45RA+ positively selected. The receptors originated from a man aged 18 to 30 in good health.

This chain uses TRBV6-5 with TRBJ1-2; possibly TRBD1 for D (6 bases). The V and J ends lost 6 bases and 8 bases respectively, with 16 bases between them. This CDR3 is 13 amino acids long. Looked up from germline, CDR1 is MNHEY and CDR2 is SVGAGI. The CDR3 reads CASSRDKYGGYTF. The CDR3, as DNA: TGTGCCAGCAGCCGGGACAAATACGGGGGCTACACCTTC.

The chain combines TRBV15 with TRBJ2-7; D is uncertain. The germline CDR1 and CDR2 sequences are LNHNV and YYDKDF (reference sequence). The CDR3 has 13 amino acids. The ends were cut back, 0 bases at V and 6 bases at J, with 9 bases in the middle. The CDR3 region is CATSRDVTFEQYF. The CDR3 bases are TGTGCCACCAGCAGAGATGTCACCTTCGAGCAGTACTTC. Filled out from reference TRBV15 and TRBJ2-7, the complete variable domain reads DAMVIQNPRYQVTQFGKPVTLSCSQTLNHNVMYWYQQKSSQAPKLLFHYYDKDFNNEADTPDNFQSRRPNTSFCFLDIRSPGLGDTAMYLCATSRDVTFEQYFGPGTRLTVT.

The gene calls are TRBV6-5 and TRBJ2-7; D not certain. In germline, CDR1 is MNHEY, CDR2 SVGAGI. Trimming cost V 0 bases and J 0 bases, with 9 bases left between them. This CDR3 is 15 amino acids long. The CDR3 DNA reads TGTGCCAGCAGTTACTCGTACTCTACCTCCTACGAGCAGTACTTC. It specifies CASSYSYSTSYEQYF.

The chain carries TRBV21-1 and TRBJ1-5; the table gives TRBD1 as D, unverified against the DNA. TRBV21-1 is designated a pseudogene. The CDR3 has 17 residues. CDR3 bases: TGTGCCAGCAGCAAAGGGGTCGGCCGGACAGACCATCAGCCCCAGCATTTT. Translating it yields CASSKGVGRTDHQPQHF.

This clone was recorded only once. The chain employs TRBV7-6 and TRBJ2-3, with TRBD2 matching 8 bases. This CDR3 has 15 residues. The V and J ends lost 5 bases and 2 bases, in that order; junction bases with no gene match: 6. Germline V gene data show CDR1 as SGHVS and CDR2 as FNYEAQ. The CDR3 reads CASSITSGPTDTQYF. The CDR3 DNA reads TGTGCCAGCAGCATCACTAGCGGACCCACAGATACGCAGTATTTT.

The rearrangement joins TRBV7-2 to TRBJ2-7; D remains unclear. V was cut by 3 bases and J by 2 bases, with 11 bases left in between. There are 14 residues in the CDR3. Per the germline V gene, CDR1 is SGHTA and CDR2 is FQGNSA. The CDR3 nucleotides read TGTGCCAGCAGCTTCTCCGGGTCGACCTACGAGCAGTACTTC. As protein: CASSFSGSTYEQYF.

Regarding this clone: Additional DNA sequences in this sample encode the identical CDR3. The V call is TRBV6-5, the J call TRBJ2-7; a weak D match, TRBD1 (6 bases). Germline CDR1 MNHEY, CDR2 SVGAGI. The V end was cut by 2 bases, the J end by 0 bases, with 11 bases between. This CDR3 has 15 residues. CDR3: CASSYRDKSSYEQYF. As DNA, the CDR3 is TGTGCCAGCAGTTACCGGGACAAGAGCTCCTACGAGCAGTACTTC.

The chain carries TRBV9 and TRBJ2-1; D might be TRBD2 (5 bases). The germline gives CDR1 SGDLS, CDR2 YYNGEE. This CDR3 spans 18 amino acids. Trimming pared 5 bases from V and 0 bases from J, leaving 21 bases between. The CDR3 here is CASSSGLSGGSSYNEQFF. The DNA for the CDR3 is TGTGCCAGCAGTTCGGGCTTAAGCGGCGGCAGCTCCTACAATGAGCAGTTCTTC.

V and J are TRBV5-6 and TRBJ2-7; D unresolved. V gave up 0 bases and J gave up 3 bases, with 7 bases separating them. The CDR3 runs to 13 residues. Germline CDR1 and CDR2: SGHDT and YYEEEE. The CDR3 loop reads CASSLGHSYEQYF. CDR3 nucleotides: TGTGCCAGCAGCTTGGGACATAGCTACGAGCAGTACTTC.

This chain joins TRBV21-1 and TRBJ1-1. TRBV21-1 is tagged as a pseudogene. This CDR3 comprises 13 residues. As DNA, the CDR3 is TGTGCCAGCGGAGAGGACCGGAACACTGAAGCTTTCTTT. Translated, it gives CASGEDRNTEAFF.

As regards this clone: The same CDR3 arises from other DNA sequences in this sample as well. The V gene is TRBV5-1, the J gene TRBJ1-6, with TRBD1 identical over 7 bases. The junction had 5 bases not matched to a gene; V was cut back by 4 bases and J by 7 bases. Germline CDR1 is SGHRS and CDR2 is YFSETQ. This CDR3 comprises 14 residues. The CDR3 coding sequence is TGCGCCAGCAGCCCGGGACAGTTGAATTCACCCCTCCACTTT. Protein: CASSPGQLNSPLHF.

This chain links TRBV5-6 with TRBJ2-7; 8 nucleotides line up with TRBD1. The V gene end was trimmed by 0 bases and the J gene end by 2 bases; junction bases not matched to a gene: 1. CDR1 SGHDT and CDR2 YYEEEE come from the germline V gene. This CDR3 has 14 amino acids. This chain's CDR3 is CASSLVDRAYEQYF. The CDR3 DNA sequence: TGTGCCAGCAGCTTGGTGGACAGGGCCTACGAGCAGTACTTC.

The V and J genes are TRBV25-1 and TRBJ1-4; 8 positions match TRBD1. The CDR3 has 16 residues. V lost 5 bases, J lost 6 bases, and 11 bases stayed unmatched. The germline gives CDR1 MGHDK, CDR2 SYGVNS. CDR3 nucleotides: TGTGCCAGCAGTCCCCCGGGACAGGCTTACGATGAAAAACTGTTTTTT. It encodes CASSPPGQAYDEKLFF.

V gene TRBV18 combines with J gene TRBJ2-7; D may match TRBD1 or TRBD2 (5 bases each). Germline lookup yields CDR1 KGHSH and CDR2 LQKENI. V was cut by 0 bases and J by 0 bases, with 9 bases left in between. This CDR3 has 15 amino acids. CDR3 sequence (DNA): TGTGCCAGCTCACCACCGGGGGTAAACTCCTACGAGCAGTACTTC. Translating it yields CASSPPGVNSYEQYF.

V usage is TRBV4-3 and J usage is TRBJ2-7, with 10 bases identical to TRBD2. Trimming removed 0 bases from V and 0 bases from J; junction bases left unmatched: 5. Germline loops: CDR1 LGHNA, CDR2 YSLEER. The CDR3 totals 17 residues. As DNA, the CDR3 is TGCGCCAGCAGCCAAGAAGCCTGGACTAGCGGCTCCTACGAGCAGTACTTC. Translated: CASSQEAWTSGSYEQYF.

This clone appeared once. The chain has TRBV10-3 and TRBJ2-2; D call uncertain. The germline V gene has CDR1 ENHRY and CDR2 SYGVKD. The CDR3 length is 15 residues. Between the trimmed V and J ends, which lost 3 bases and 1 base, there was a span of 9 bases. The CDR3 sequence: CAISEIGLNTGELFF. The DNA of the CDR3 is TGTGCCATCAGTGAAATTGGTCTGAACACCGGGGAGCTGTTTTTT.

V and J are TRBV5-4 and TRBJ2-3; D is unclear. Germline CDR1 and CDR2: SGHNT and YYREEE (reference sequence). Trimming shortened V by 4 bases and J by 1 base, and 4 bases separated the two germline ends. The CDR3 consists of 12 residues. DNA of the CDR3: TGTGCCAGCAGCCCTCGCACAGATACGCAGTATTTT. It specifies CASSPRTDTQYF.

This chain links TRBV30 with TRBJ2-7; D may be TRBD2 (6 bases). The CDR3 has 13 residues. V lost 1 base and J lost 2, with 9 bases in between. Germline loops: CDR1 GTSNPN, CDR2 SVGIG (reference sequence). Here the CDR3 reads CAWSGGLPYEQYF. The CDR3 nucleotides read TGTGCCTGGAGTGGGGGACTCCCCTACGAGCAGTACTTC.

The chain combines TRBV30 with TRBJ2-6; D gene uncertain. The CDR3 has 15 amino acids. V shed 1 base and J shed 0 bases, with 7 bases lying between them. Germline-derived CDR1 and CDR2 are GTSNPN and SVGIG (reference sequence). CDR3 sequence (DNA): TGTGCCTGGAGTGCCCAGTACTCTGGGGCCAACGTCCTGACTTTC. The encoded protein is CAWSAQYSGANVLTF.

The chain links TRBV5-4 to TRBJ1-4; D uncertain. The CDR3 spans 16 residues. CDR1 SGHNT and CDR2 YYREEE come from the germline V gene (reference sequence). The ends were cut back, 0 bases at V and 5 bases at J, with 14 bases in the middle. The CDR3 spells CASSLGRKEGNEKLFF. The CDR3 nucleotides are TGTGCCAGCAGCTTGGGACGGAAGGAGGGAAATGAAAAACTGTTTTTT.

This clone was counted once. The CDR3 DNA reads as TGTGCCAGCAGTACGGGGACGAGCTATGGCTACACCTTC. Translated, it gives CASSTGTSYGYTF. The V gene is TRBV6-1, the J gene TRBJ1-2, with D maybe TRBD1 (5 bases). The ends were cut back, 5 bases at V and 4 bases at J, with 11 bases in the middle. The germline V gene encodes CDR1 MNHNS and CDR2 SASEGT. This CDR3 spans 13 amino acids.

This chain joins TRBV6-5 and TRBJ1-6; D might be TRBD1 (5 bases). Germline V gives CDR1 MNHEY, CDR2 SVGAGI. V lost 5 bases and J 6 bases, leaving 14 bases between the germline ends. CDR3 length equals 15 residues. CDR3: CASSTNRNPNSPLHF. The CDR3 coding sequence is TGTGCCAGCAGTACCAACAGGAACCCTAATTCACCCCTCCACTTT.

The chain links TRBV10-3 to TRBJ2-3; D perhaps matches TRBD2 (6 bases). The V gene lost 4 bases and the J gene lost 2 bases, with 19 bases spanning the gap. The germline V gene has CDR1 ENHRY and CDR2 SYGVKD. The CDR3 runs 17 residues. The CDR3 loop is CAISAIPPSVNTDTQYF. CDR3 nucleotide sequence: TGTGCCATCAGTGCCATACCTCCTAGCGTAAACACAGATACGCAGTATTTT.

Of note for this clone: The sample has other DNA sequences that encode this CDR3 too. The chain uses TRBV5-1 and TRBJ2-3, with a possible D match to TRBD2 (7 bases). The CDR3 consists of 14 residues. Deletions cut 1 base from V and 2 bases from J, with 8 bases between. Germline CDR1 and CDR2: SGHRS and YFSETQ. CDR3: CASSLRGATDTQYF. As DNA, the CDR3 is TGCGCCAGCAGCTTGCGGGGGGCCACAGATACGCAGTATTTT.

The rearrangement uses TRBV18 and TRBJ1-2; TRBD1 agrees at 8 bases. The CDR3 spans 13 residues. Germline V gives CDR1 KGHSH, CDR2 LQKENI. The V and J ends lost 6 bases and 8 bases, in that order; junction bases with no gene match: 8. The CDR3 here is CASSQRTGSGYTF. DNA of the CDR3: TGTGCCAGCTCGCAGAGGACAGGGAGCGGCTACACCTTC.

The chain employs TRBV5-4 and TRBJ2-7; D possibly matches TRBD1 or TRBD2 (6 bases each). Trimming shortened V by 0 bases and J by 3 bases, and 13 bases separated the two germline ends. In germline, CDR1 is SGHNT, CDR2 YYREEE (reference sequence). There are 15 residues in the CDR3. CDR3 nucleotides: TGTGCCAGCAGCTTGGGGGGGGCACAGAACTACGAGCAGTACTTC. It encodes CASSLGGAQNYEQYF. The full variable domain, rest sourced from reference TRBV5-4 and TRBJ2-7, is ETGVTQSPTHLIKTRGQQVTLRCSSQSGHNTVSWYQQALGQGPQFIFQYYREEENGRGNFPPRFSGLQFPNYSSELNVNALELDDSALYLCASSLGGAQNYEQYFGPGTRLTVT.

The chain is built from TRBV19 and TRBJ2-7; 7 nucleotides agree with TRBD1. Unmatched junction bases numbered 8, after V lost 5 bases and J lost 1 base. Germline V CDR1 and CDR2: LNHDA, SQIVND (reference sequence). The CDR3 consists of 15 residues. CDR3 DNA: TGTGCCAGTAGTCATCATGAGACAGGGTCCTACGAGCAGTACTTC. Its protein is CASSHHETGSYEQYF.

This clone was found once. The chain links TRBV5-6 to TRBJ1-2; 7 positions agree with TRBD1. The trim removed 3 bases at V and 4 bases at J, leaving 6 bases unmatched. The CDR3 consists of 14 residues. Germline CDR1 SGHDT, CDR2 YYEEEE. The CDR3 DNA sequence: TGTGCCAGCAGCTGGGACAGCTGGTCCTATGGCTACACCTTC. Residues: CASSWDSWSYGYTF.

The chain joins TRBV7-2 to TRBJ1-3, with D uncertain. This CDR3 comprises 14 residues. CDR1 SGHTA and CDR2 FQGNSA come from the germline V gene. The ends were cut back, 4 bases at V and 1 base at J, with 8 bases in the middle. The CDR3 coding sequence is TGTGCCAGCAGCTCCCCTGTATCTGGAAACACCATATATTTT. This translates into CASSSPVSGNTIYF.

On this clone: The identical CDR3 is also encoded by other nucleotide sequences in the sample. This chain's CDR3 is CATSGTGELFF. CDR3 bases: TGTGCCACCAGCGGGACCGGGGAGCTGTTTTTT. The chain recombines TRBV10-3 with TRBJ2-2; D perhaps matches TRBD2 (6 bases). This CDR3 comprises 11 residues. Looked up from germline, CDR1 is ENHRY and CDR2 is SYGVKD. With 10 bases removed from V and 5 bases from J, the gap between germline ends came to 8 bases.